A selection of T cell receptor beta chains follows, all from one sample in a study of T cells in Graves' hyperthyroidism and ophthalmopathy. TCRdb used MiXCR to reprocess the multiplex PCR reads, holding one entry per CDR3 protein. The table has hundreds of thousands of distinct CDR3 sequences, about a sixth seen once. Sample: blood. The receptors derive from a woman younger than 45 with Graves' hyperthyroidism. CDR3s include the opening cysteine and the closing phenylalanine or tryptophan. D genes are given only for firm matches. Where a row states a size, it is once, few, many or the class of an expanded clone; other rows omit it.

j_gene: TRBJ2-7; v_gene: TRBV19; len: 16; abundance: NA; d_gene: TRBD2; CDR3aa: CASSMGTSGRLYEQYF; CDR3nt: TGTGCCAGTAGTATGGGGACTAGCGGGAGGCTCTACGAGCAGTACTTC
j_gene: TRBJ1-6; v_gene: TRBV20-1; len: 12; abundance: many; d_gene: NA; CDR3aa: CSARDSDSPLHF; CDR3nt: TGCAGTGCTAGAGATTCCGACTCACCCCTCCACTTT
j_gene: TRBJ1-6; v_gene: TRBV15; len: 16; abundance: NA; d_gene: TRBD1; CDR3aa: CATSRPGQGPTSPLHF; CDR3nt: TGTGCCACCAGCAGACCTGGACAGGGACCCACTTCACCCCTCCACTTT
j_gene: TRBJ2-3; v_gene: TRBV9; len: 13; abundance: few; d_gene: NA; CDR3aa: CASSPPRTDTQYF; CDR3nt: TGTGCCAGCAGCCCCCCCAGGACAGATACGCAGTATTTT
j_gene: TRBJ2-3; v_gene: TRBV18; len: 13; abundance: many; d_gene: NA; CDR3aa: CASSPNPQDTQYF; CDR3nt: TGTGCCAGCTCCCCCAACCCCCAGGATACGCAGTATTTT
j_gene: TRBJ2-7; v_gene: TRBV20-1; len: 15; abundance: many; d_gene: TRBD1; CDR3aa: CSVGTGGLSSYEQYF; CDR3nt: TGCAGTGTTGGGACAGGGGGTCTTAGCTCCTACGAGCAGTACTTC
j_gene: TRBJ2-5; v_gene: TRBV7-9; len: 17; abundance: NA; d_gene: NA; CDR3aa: CASSSLSGQRLQETQYF; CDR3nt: TGTGCCAGCAGCTCTTTAAGCGGACAACGGCTCCAAGAGACCCAGTACTTC
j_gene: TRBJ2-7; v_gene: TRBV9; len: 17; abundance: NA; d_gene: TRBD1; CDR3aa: CASSVDGSGGSSYEQYF; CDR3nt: TGTGCCAGCAGCGTAGACGGGTCAGGGGGAAGCTCCTACGAGCAGTACTTC
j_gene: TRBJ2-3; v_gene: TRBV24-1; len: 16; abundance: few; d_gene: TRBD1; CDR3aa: CATSDPTGTSTDTQYF; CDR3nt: TGTGCCACCAGTGACCCGACAGGGACAAGCACAGATACGCAGTATTTT
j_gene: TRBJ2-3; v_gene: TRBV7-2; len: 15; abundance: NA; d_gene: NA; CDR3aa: CASSLGVAGADTQYF; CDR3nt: TGTGCCAGCAGCTTAGGCGTGGCAGGGGCGGATACGCAGTATTTT
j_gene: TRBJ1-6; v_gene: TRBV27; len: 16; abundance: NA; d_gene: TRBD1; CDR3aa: CASSLIGTANNSPLHF; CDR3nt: TGTGCCAGCAGTTTGATAGGGACAGCCAATAATTCACCCCTCCACTTT
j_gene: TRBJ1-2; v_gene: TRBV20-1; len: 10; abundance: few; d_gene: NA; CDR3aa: CSGQGPGYTF; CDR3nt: TGCAGTGGCCAGGGTCCCGGCTACACCTTC
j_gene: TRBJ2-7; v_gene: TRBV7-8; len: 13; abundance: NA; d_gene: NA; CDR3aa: CASSPGPNYEQYF; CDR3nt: TGTGCCAGCAGCCCCGGACCTAACTACGAGCAGTACTTC
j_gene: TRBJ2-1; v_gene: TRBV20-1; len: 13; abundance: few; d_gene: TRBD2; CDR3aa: CSANVPGLGMQFF; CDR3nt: TGCAGTGCAAATGTACCGGGACTAGGAATGCAGTTCTTC
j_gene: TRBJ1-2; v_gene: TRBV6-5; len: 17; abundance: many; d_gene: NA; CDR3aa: CASSYPPGRSANYGYTF; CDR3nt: TGTGCCAGCAGTTACCCTCCGGGTCGATCAGCCAACTATGGCTACACCTTC
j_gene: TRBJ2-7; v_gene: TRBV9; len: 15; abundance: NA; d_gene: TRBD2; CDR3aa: CASSVAGLGPYEQYF; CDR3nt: TGTGCCAGCAGCGTAGCAGGACTAGGTCCCTACGAGCAGTACTTC
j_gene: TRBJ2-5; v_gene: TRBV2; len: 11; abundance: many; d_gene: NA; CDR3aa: CASTPEETQYF; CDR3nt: TGTGCCAGCACCCCCGAAGAGACCCAGTACTTC
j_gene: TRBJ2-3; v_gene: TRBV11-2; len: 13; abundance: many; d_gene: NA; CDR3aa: CASSLVARDTQYF; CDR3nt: TGTGCCAGCAGCTTAGTCGCTAGGGATACGCAGTATTTT
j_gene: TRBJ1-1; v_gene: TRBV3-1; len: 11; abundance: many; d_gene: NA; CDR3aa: CASSQQFEAFF; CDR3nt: TGTGCCAGCAGCCAGCAGTTTGAAGCTTTCTTT
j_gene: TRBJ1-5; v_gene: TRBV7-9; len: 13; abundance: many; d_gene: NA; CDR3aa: CASSEQGDQPQHF; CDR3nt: TGTGCCAGCAGCGAACAGGGTGATCAGCCCCAGCATTTT
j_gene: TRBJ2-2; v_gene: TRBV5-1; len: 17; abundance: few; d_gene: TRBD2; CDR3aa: CASSPFLTSGTTGELFF; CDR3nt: TGCGCCAGCAGCCCGTTCCTGACTAGCGGTACCACCGGGGAGCTGTTTTTT
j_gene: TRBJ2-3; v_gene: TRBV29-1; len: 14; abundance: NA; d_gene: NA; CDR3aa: CSVDIVGGTDTQYF; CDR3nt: TGCAGCGTTGACATTGTGGGAGGAACAGATACGCAGTATTTT
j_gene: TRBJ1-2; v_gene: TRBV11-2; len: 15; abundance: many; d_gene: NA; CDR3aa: CASSLAPGANYGYTF; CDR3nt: TGTGCCAGCAGCTTAGCGCCAGGGGCTAACTATGGCTACACCTTC
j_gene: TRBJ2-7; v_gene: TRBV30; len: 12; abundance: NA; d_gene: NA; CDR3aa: CAWRVGGAEQYF; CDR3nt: TGTGCCTGGAGGGTAGGGGGGGCCGAGCAGTACTTC
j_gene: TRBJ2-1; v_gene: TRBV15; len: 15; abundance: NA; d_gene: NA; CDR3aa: CATRGATRDYNEQFF; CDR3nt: TGTGCCACCAGGGGCGCGACAAGGGACTACAATGAGCAGTTCTTC
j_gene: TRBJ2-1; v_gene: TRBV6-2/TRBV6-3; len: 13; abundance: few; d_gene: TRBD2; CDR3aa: CASILAGMDEQFF; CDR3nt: TGTGCCAGCATCCTAGCGGGAATGGATGAGCAGTTCTTC
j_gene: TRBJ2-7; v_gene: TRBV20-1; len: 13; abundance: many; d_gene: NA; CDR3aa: CSARKAGLYEQYF; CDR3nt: TGCAGTGCTAGGAAGGCGGGACTCTACGAGCAGTACTTC
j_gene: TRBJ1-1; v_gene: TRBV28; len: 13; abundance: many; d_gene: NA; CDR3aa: CASVLNRNTEAFF; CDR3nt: TGTGCCAGCGTCCTGAACAGGAACACTGAAGCTTTCTTT
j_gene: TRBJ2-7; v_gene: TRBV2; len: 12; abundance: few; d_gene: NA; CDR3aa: CASSEGVSEQYF; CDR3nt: TGTGCCAGCAGCGAGGGGGTGAGCGAGCAGTACTTC
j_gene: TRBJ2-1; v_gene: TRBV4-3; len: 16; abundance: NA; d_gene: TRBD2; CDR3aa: CASSQDLAGASNEQFF; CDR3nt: TGCGCCAGCAGCCAAGACTTAGCGGGAGCGAGCAATGAGCAGTTCTTC
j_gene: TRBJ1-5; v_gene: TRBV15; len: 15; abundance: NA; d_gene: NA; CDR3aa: CATSRGSGGNQPQHF; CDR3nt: TGTGCCACCAGCAGAGGCTCGGGAGGCAATCAGCCCCAGCATTTT
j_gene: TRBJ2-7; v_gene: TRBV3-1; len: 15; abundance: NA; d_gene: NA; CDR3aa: CASSRTQGKLYEQYF; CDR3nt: TGTGCCAGCAGCCGAACTCAGGGAAAACTCTACGAGCAGTACTTC
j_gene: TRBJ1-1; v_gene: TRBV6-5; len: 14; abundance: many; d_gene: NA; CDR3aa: CASSYSIAGTEAFF; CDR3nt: TGTGCCAGCAGTTACTCGATAGCAGGCACTGAAGCTTTCTTT
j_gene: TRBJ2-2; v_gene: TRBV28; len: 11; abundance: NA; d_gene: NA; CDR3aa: CASSLLGELVF; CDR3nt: TGTGCCAGCAGTCTCCTCGGGGAGCTGGTTTTT
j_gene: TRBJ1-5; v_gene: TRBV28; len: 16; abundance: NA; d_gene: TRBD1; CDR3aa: CASSPGTGFGNQPQHF; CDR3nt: TGTGCCAGCAGTCCCGGGACAGGGTTTGGCAATCAGCCCCAGCATTTT
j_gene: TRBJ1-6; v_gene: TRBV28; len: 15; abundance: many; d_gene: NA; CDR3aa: CASSFGSPTHTPLHF; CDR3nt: TGTGCCAGCAGTTTTGGATCACCTACTCATACACCCCTCCACTTT
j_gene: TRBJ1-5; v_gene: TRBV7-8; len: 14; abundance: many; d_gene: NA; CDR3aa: CASSLVGTGQPQHF; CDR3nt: TGTGCCAGCAGCTTAGTGGGGACGGGGCAGCCCCAGCATTTT
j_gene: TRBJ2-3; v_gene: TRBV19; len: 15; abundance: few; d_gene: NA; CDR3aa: CASSIANSRTDTQYF; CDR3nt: TGTGCCAGTAGTATCGCGAACAGCCGCACAGATACGCAGTATTTT
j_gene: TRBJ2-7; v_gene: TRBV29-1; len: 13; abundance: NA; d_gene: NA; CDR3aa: CSASLIEGYEQYF; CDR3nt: TGCAGCGCAAGCTTGATTGAGGGCTACGAGCAGTACTTC
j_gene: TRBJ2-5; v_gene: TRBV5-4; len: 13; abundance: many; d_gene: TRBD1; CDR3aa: CASGTVHQETQYF; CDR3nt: TGTGCCAGTGGGACAGTCCACCAAGAGACCCAGTACTTC
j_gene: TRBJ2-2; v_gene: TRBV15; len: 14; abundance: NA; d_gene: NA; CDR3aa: CATKADRGTGELFF; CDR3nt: TGTGCCACCAAAGCGGACAGAGGCACCGGGGAGCTGTTTTTT
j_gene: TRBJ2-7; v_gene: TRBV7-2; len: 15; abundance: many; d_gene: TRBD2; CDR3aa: CASSSSYGRANEQYF; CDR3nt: TGTGCCAGCAGCTCGTCTTACGGGAGGGCCAACGAGCAGTACTTC
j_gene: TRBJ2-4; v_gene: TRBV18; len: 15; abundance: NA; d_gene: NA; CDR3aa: CASSPGALAKNIQYF; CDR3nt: TGTGCCAGCTCACCGGGAGCCCTAGCCAAAAACATTCAGTACTTC
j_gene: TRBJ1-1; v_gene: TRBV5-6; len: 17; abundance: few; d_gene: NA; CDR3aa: CASRTSGTSRMNTEAFF; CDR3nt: TGTGCCAGCAGAACCTCCGGGACAAGCCGTATGAACACTGAAGCTTTCTTT
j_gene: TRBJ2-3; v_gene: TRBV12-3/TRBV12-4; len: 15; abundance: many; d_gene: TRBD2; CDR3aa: CASISGLAGGDTQYF; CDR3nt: TGTGCCAGCATCTCCGGACTAGCGGGAGGAGATACGCAGTATTTT
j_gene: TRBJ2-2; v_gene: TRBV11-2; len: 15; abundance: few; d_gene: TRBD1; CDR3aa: CASSPGQGAAGELFF; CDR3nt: TGTGCCAGCAGCCCAGGACAGGGGGCGGCCGGGGAGCTGTTTTTT
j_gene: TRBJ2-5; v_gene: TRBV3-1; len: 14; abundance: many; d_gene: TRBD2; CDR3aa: CASSQDRRLAGLYF; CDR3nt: TGTGCCAGCAGCCAAGATAGACGACTAGCGGGCTTGTACTTC
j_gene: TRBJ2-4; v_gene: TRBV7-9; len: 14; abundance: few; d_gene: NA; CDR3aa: CASGSALAKNIQYF; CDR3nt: TGTGCCAGCGGGTCAGCCCTAGCCAAAAACATTCAGTACTTC
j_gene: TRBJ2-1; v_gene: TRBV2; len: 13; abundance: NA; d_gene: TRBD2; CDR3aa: CASKTSEYNEQFF; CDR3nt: TGTGCCAGCAAGACTAGCGAATACAATGAGCAGTTCTTC
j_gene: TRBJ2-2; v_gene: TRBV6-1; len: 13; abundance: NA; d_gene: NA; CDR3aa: CASSSGWAGELFF; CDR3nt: TGTGCCAGCAGTTCCGGATGGGCCGGGGAGCTGTTTTTT